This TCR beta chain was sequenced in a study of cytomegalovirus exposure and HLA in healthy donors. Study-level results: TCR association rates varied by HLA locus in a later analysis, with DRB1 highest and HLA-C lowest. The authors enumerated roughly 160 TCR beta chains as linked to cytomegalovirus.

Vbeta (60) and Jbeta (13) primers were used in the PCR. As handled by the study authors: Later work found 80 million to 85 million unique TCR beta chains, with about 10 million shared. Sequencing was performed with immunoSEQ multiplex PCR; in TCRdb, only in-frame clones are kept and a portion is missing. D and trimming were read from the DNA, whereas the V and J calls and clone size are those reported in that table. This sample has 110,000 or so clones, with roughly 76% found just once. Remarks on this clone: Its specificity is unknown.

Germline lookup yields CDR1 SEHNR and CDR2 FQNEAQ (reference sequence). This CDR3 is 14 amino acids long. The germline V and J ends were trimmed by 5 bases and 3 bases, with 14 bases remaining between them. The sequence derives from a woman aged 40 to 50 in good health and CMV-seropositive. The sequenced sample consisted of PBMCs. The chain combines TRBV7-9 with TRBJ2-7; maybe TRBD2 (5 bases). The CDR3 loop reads CASSDRTGVYEQYF. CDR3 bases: TGTGCCAGCAGCGATCGGACTGGGGTCTACGAGCAGTACTTC.